These T cell receptor beta chains were read from a single sample in a study of blood T cell repertoires in COVID-19. Profiled with immunoSEQ multiplex PCR; TCRdb holds only in-frame clones, not every one. Among about 26,000 clones listed, approximately 77% were seen once. The sample taken for sequencing was peripheral blood. The receptors were sampled from a human donor in a cohort sampled during active COVID-19. The CDR3 runs from the conserved cysteine through the conserved F or W. A D gene is named only where the DNA matches it firmly. Only some rows state a clone size, as once, few, many or a class for expanded clones.

V gene: TRBV5-4
J gene: TRBJ2-7
clone size: once
D gene: TRBD2
CDR3 protein: CASSLAASGGTYEQYF
CDR3 DNA: TGTGCCAGCAGCTTGGCCGCTAGCGGGGGTACCTACGAGCAGTACTTC

V gene: TRBV11-2
J gene: TRBJ2-3
clone size: NA
D gene: TRBD2
CDR3 protein: CASSYVAGGVTDTQYF
CDR3 DNA: TGTGCCAGCAGCTATGTAGCGGGGGGTGTCACAGATACGCAGTATTTT

V gene: TRBV9
J gene: TRBJ1-3
clone size: NA
D gene: TRBD1
CDR3 protein: CASSLTGERGNTIYF
CDR3 DNA: TGTGCCAGCAGCCTAACAGGGGAGAGAGGAAACACCATATATTTT

V gene: TRBV3-1/TRBV3-2
J gene: TRBJ2-3
clone size: NA
D gene: NA
CDR3 protein: CASSQGGTSTDTQYF
CDR3 DNA: TGTGCCAGCAGCCAAGGCGGTACGAGCACAGATACGCAGTATTTT

V gene: TRBV29-1
J gene: TRBJ2-7
clone size: NA
D gene: NA
CDR3 protein: CSVVDGYEQYF
CDR3 DNA: TGCAGCGTTGTAGACGGCTACGAGCAGTACTTC

V gene: TRBV5-1
J gene: TRBJ1-1
clone size: once
D gene: TRBD1
CDR3 protein: CASRRTGRTEAFF
CDR3 DNA: TGCGCCAGCAGAAGGACAGGGCGGACTGAAGCTTTCTTT

V gene: TRBV5-1
J gene: TRBJ1-1
clone size: NA
D gene: TRBD1
CDR3 protein: CASSVIQGRTEAFF
CDR3 DNA: TGCGCCAGCAGCGTCATACAGGGGCGCACTGAAGCTTTCTTT

V gene: TRBV6-4
J gene: TRBJ2-3
clone size: once
D gene: TRBD2
CDR3 protein: CASRRTSVSTDTQYF
CDR3 DNA: TGTGCCAGCAGACGGACTAGCGTGAGCACAGATACGCAGTATTTT

V gene: TRBV7-9
J gene: TRBJ2-7
clone size: NA
D gene: NA
CDR3 protein: CASSLGPGEQYF
CDR3 DNA: TGTGCCAGCAGCTTAGGACCGGGGGAGCAGTACTTC

V gene: TRBV5-1
J gene: TRBJ1-5
clone size: few
D gene: TRBD1
CDR3 protein: CASSLGTGDQPQHF
CDR3 DNA: TGCGCCAGCAGCTTGGGGACAGGGGATCAGCCCCAGCATTTT

V gene: TRBV9
J gene: TRBJ1-1
clone size: NA
D gene: NA
CDR3 protein: CASSPADANTEAFF
CDR3 DNA: TGTGCCAGCAGCCCCGCGGATGCAAACACTGAAGCTTTCTTT

V gene: TRBV7-3
J gene: TRBJ1-3
clone size: NA
D gene: TRBD1
CDR3 protein: CASSLNQGASGNTIYF
CDR3 DNA: TGTGCCAGCAGCTTAAACCAGGGGGCCAGTGGAAACACCATATATTTT

V gene: TRBV6-5
J gene: TRBJ2-1
clone size: NA
D gene: NA
CDR3 protein: CASSWSVGEQFF
CDR3 DNA: TGTGCCAGCTCCTGGTCGGTCGGTGAGCAGTTCTTC

V gene: TRBV19
J gene: TRBJ2-2
clone size: NA
D gene: NA
CDR3 protein: CASSIEGELFF
CDR3 DNA: TGTGCCAGTAGTATTGAGGGGGAGCTGTTTTTT

V gene: TRBV28
J gene: TRBJ1-1
clone size: NA
D gene: NA
CDR3 protein: CASTITIGNTEAFF
CDR3 DNA: TGTGCCAGCACCATCACGATCGGGAACACTGAAGCTTTCTTT

V gene: TRBV28
J gene: TRBJ1-3
clone size: once
D gene: NA
CDR3 protein: CASCIGRSSGNTIYF
CDR3 DNA: TGTGCCTCGTGCATTGGGCGAAGCTCTGGAAACACCATATATTTT

V gene: TRBV2
J gene: TRBJ2-3
clone size: NA
D gene: TRBD2
CDR3 protein: CASKEPLAGKDTQYF
CDR3 DNA: TGTGCCAGCAAGGAACCACTAGCGGGAAAAGATACGCAGTATTTT

V gene: TRBV11-2
J gene: TRBJ2-5
clone size: NA
D gene: NA
CDR3 protein: CASSIGTLRGTQYF
CDR3 DNA: TGTGCCAGCAGCATCGGGACTTTACGCGGGACCCAGTACTTC

V gene: TRBV6-5
J gene: TRBJ1-2
clone size: NA
D gene: TRBD1
CDR3 protein: CASKTGEGYTF
CDR3 DNA: TGTGCCAGCAAAACAGGGGAGGGCTACACCTTC

V gene: TRBV5-1
J gene: TRBJ2-3
clone size: NA
D gene: TRBD2
CDR3 protein: CASSNGTSHTDTQYF
CDR3 DNA: TGCGCCAGCAGCAACGGGACTAGCCACACAGATACGCAGTATTTT

V gene: TRBV7-9
J gene: TRBJ2-1
clone size: NA
D gene: NA
CDR3 protein: CASSLAGSYNEQFF
CDR3 DNA: TGTGCCAGCAGCTTGGCAGGCTCCTACAATGAGCAGTTCTTC

V gene: TRBV19
J gene: TRBJ2-5
clone size: NA
D gene: NA
CDR3 protein: CASSTWQSQETQYF
CDR3 DNA: TGTGCCAGTAGTACCTGGCAGTCGCAAGAGACCCAGTACTTC

V gene: TRBV28
J gene: TRBJ2-7
clone size: NA
D gene: TRBD2
CDR3 protein: CASSRLAAHYEQYF
CDR3 DNA: TGTGCCAGCAGTAGACTAGCGGCCCACTACGAGCAGTACTTC

V gene: TRBV7-2
J gene: TRBJ2-3
clone size: NA
D gene: NA
CDR3 protein: CASSQRARTDTQYF
CDR3 DNA: TGTGCCAGCAGCCAAAGAGCGAGGACAGATACGCAGTATTTT

V gene: TRBV19
J gene: TRBJ2-7
clone size: NA
D gene: TRBD1
CDR3 protein: CASSDPGQGRYEQYF
CDR3 DNA: TGTGCCAGTAGTGACCCGGGACAGGGTCGGTACGAGCAGTACTTC

V gene: TRBV4-1
J gene: TRBJ2-7
clone size: NA
D gene: NA
CDR3 protein: CASSQDSGWAYEQYF
CDR3 DNA: TGCGCCAGCAGCCAAGATTCCGGGTGGGCCTACGAGCAGTACTTC

V gene: TRBV6-5
J gene: TRBJ2-5
clone size: once
D gene: NA
CDR3 protein: CASSFGQLQETQYF
CDR3 DNA: TGTGCCAGCAGTTTCGGACAGCTCCAAGAGACCCAGTACTTC

V gene: TRBV18
J gene: TRBJ2-7
clone size: NA
D gene: NA
CDR3 protein: CASSPRGRRREQYF
CDR3 DNA: TGTGCCAGCTCACCAAGAGGGAGAAGGCGCGAGCAGTACTTC

V gene: TRBV28
J gene: TRBJ1-1
clone size: NA
D gene: NA
CDR3 protein: CACRQATNTEAFF
CDR3 DNA: TGTGCCTGCAGACAGGCTACGAACACTGAAGCTTTCTTT

V gene: TRBV5-1
J gene: TRBJ1-1
clone size: NA
D gene: NA
CDR3 protein: CASSAAMNTEAFF
CDR3 DNA: TGCGCCAGCAGCGCGGCGATGAACACTGAAGCTTTCTTT

V gene: TRBV5-5
J gene: TRBJ2-3
clone size: NA
D gene: TRBD2
CDR3 protein: CASSLPSGGTHTQYF
CDR3 DNA: TGTGCCAGCAGCTTGCCTAGCGGGGGGACCCATACGCAGTATTTT

V gene: TRBV10-3
J gene: TRBJ2-2
clone size: NA
D gene: NA
CDR3 protein: CAIRDSYNTGELFF
CDR3 DNA: TGTGCCATCAGGGACAGCTACAACACCGGGGAGCTGTTTTTT

V gene: TRBV10-1
J gene: TRBJ2-7
clone size: few
D gene: NA
CDR3 protein: CASRVGHRTYEQYF
CDR3 DNA: TGCGCCAGCAGGGTGGGACACCGGACCTACGAGCAGTACTTC

V gene: TRBV5-6
J gene: TRBJ2-5
clone size: NA
D gene: TRBD2
CDR3 protein: CASSPEASGSAGETQYF
CDR3 DNA: TGTGCCAGCAGCCCGGAGGCTAGCGGGAGTGCGGGAGAGACCCAGTACTTC

V gene: TRBV5-4
J gene: TRBJ2-6
clone size: few
D gene: NA
CDR3 protein: CASSSATRRSGANVLTF
CDR3 DNA: TGTGCCAGCAGCTCGGCGACTAGACGGTCTGGGGCCAACGTCCTGACTTTC

V gene: TRBV7-8
J gene: TRBJ2-5
clone size: NA
D gene: TRBD2
CDR3 protein: CASSPRGLAGYQETQYF
CDR3 DNA: TGTGCCAGCAGCCCGCGAGGACTAGCGGGGTACCAAGAGACCCAGTACTTC

V gene: TRBV5-5
J gene: TRBJ1-5
clone size: few
D gene: TRBD1
CDR3 protein: CASSFGQGNQPQHF
CDR3 DNA: TGTGCCAGCAGCTTTGGACAGGGAAATCAGCCCCAGCATTTT

V gene: TRBV28
J gene: TRBJ1-4
clone size: NA
D gene: TRBD1
CDR3 protein: CASSEKTGGNEKLFF
CDR3 DNA: TGTGCCAGCAGCGAGAAGACAGGGGGGAATGAAAAACTGTTTTTT

V gene: TRBV7-2
J gene: TRBJ2-5
clone size: NA
D gene: NA
CDR3 protein: CASSLYFGREETQYF
CDR3 DNA: TGTGCCAGCAGCTTATACTTCGGCAGGGAAGAGACCCAGTACTTC

V gene: TRBV11-2
J gene: TRBJ1-4
clone size: NA
D gene: NA
CDR3 protein: CASSSQGLGEKLFF
CDR3 DNA: TGTGCCAGCAGCTCCCAGGGGCTGGGTGAAAAACTGTTTTTT

V gene: TRBV10-3
J gene: TRBJ2-3
clone size: NA
D gene: TRBD2
CDR3 protein: CAISTREYLNTDTQYF
CDR3 DNA: TGTGCCATCAGTACGCGGGAGTATCTAAACACAGATACGCAGTATTTT

V gene: TRBV28
J gene: TRBJ1-4
clone size: NA
D gene: NA
CDR3 protein: CASSLGQANEKLFF
CDR3 DNA: TGTGCCAGCAGTTTAGGGCAGGCTAATGAAAAACTGTTTTTT

V gene: TRBV7-9
J gene: TRBJ1-4
clone size: NA
D gene: TRBD1
CDR3 protein: CASSLGTGQEKLFF
CDR3 DNA: TGTGCCAGCAGCTTAGGGACAGGGCAAGAAAAACTGTTTTTT

V gene: TRBV28
J gene: TRBJ2-3
clone size: NA
D gene: NA
CDR3 protein: CASSFQGTSTDTQYF
CDR3 DNA: TGTGCCAGCAGTTTTCAGGGGACGAGCACAGATACGCAGTATTTT

V gene: TRBV7-6
J gene: TRBJ1-3
clone size: NA
D gene: NA
CDR3 protein: CASSSVFVERGQVGNTIYF
CDR3 DNA: TGTGCCAGCTCCTCCGTTTTCGTCGAGCGGGGGCAAGTTGGAAACACCATATATTTT

V gene: TRBV5-1
J gene: TRBJ1-3
clone size: NA
D gene: TRBD1
CDR3 protein: CASSLGDRGGGNTIYF
CDR3 DNA: TGCGCCAGCAGCTTGGGAGACAGGGGTGGTGGAAACACCATATATTTT

V gene: TRBV2
J gene: TRBJ1-5
clone size: NA
D gene: NA
CDR3 protein: CASGRGGEPQHF
CDR3 DNA: TGTGCCAGCGGGAGGGGGGGGGAGCCCCAGCATTTT

V gene: TRBV27
J gene: TRBJ2-1
clone size: NA
D gene: NA
CDR3 protein: CASSPRGLSSYNEQFF
CDR3 DNA: TGTGCCAGCAGTCCTCGAGGCCTAAGCTCCTACAATGAGCAGTTCTTC

V gene: TRBV28
J gene: TRBJ2-7
clone size: few
D gene: NA
CDR3 protein: CASSLPNSYYEQYF
CDR3 DNA: TGTGCCAGCAGTTTACCGAATAGCTACTACGAGCAGTACTTC

V gene: TRBV4-3
J gene: TRBJ2-3
clone size: NA
D gene: TRBD2
CDR3 protein: CASSPGLAGGPLTDTQYF
CDR3 DNA: TGCGCCAGCAGCCCCGGACTAGCGGGAGGGCCGCTCACAGATACGCAGTATTTT

V gene: TRBV10-3
J gene: TRBJ2-5
clone size: NA
D gene: NA
CDR3 protein: CAINSQPVQETQYF
CDR3 DNA: TGTGCCATCAATTCACAGCCAGTCCAAGAGACCCAGTACTTC

V gene: TRBV4-3
J gene: TRBJ1-2
clone size: NA
D gene: NA
CDR3 protein: CASSQSHGGPGGYTF
CDR3 DNA: TGCGCCAGCAGCCAATCCCACGGGGGACCGGGGGGCTACACCTTC

V gene: TRBV7-9
J gene: TRBJ1-2
clone size: once
D gene: NA
CDR3 protein: CASSLDGNYGYTF
CDR3 DNA: TGTGCCAGCAGCTTAGACGGGAACTATGGCTACACCTTC